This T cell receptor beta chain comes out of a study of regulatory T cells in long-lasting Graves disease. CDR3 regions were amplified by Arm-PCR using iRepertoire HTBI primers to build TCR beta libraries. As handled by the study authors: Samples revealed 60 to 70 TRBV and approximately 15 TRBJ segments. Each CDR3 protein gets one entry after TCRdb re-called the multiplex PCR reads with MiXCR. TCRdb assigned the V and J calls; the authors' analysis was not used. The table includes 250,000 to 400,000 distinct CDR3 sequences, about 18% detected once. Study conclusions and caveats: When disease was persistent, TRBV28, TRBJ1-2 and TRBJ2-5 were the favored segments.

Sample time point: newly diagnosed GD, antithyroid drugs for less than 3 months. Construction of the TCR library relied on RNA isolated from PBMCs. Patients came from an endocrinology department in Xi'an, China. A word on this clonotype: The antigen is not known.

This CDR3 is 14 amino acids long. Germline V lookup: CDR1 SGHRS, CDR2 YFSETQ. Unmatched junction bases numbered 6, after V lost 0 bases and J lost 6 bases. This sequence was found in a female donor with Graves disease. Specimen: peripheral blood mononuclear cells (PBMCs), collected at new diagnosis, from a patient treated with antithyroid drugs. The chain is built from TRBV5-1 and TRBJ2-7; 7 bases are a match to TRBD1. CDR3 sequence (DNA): TGCGCCAGCAGCTTGGGAAGTCCAGGGGGCGAGCAGTACTTC. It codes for CASSLGSPGGEQYF.